The next 16 T cell receptor beta chains were all read from a single sample in a study of cytomegalovirus exposure and HLA in healthy donors. Clones were read by immunoSEQ multiplex PCR, and TCRdb kept only the in-frame ones, dropping some. The sample lists 120,000 to 150,000 clones, 85% to 90% occurring once. The sample was PBMCs. Source of these receptors: a woman aged 18-35 years in good health and CMV-seropositive.

The genes are TRBV10-3 and TRBJ2-2; no firm D call. The CDR3 has 14 amino acids. Germline loops: CDR1 ENHRY, CDR2 SYGVKD. With 4 bases removed from V and 3 bases from J, the gap between germline ends came to 9 bases. CDR3 bases: TGTGCCATCAGTGGGAGCATCGACACCGGGGAGCTGTTTTTT. This encodes CAISGSIDTGELFF.

V and J are TRBV5-1 and TRBJ2-3; TRBD1 is a possible D gene (5 bases). The CDR3 covers 14 residues. Germline CDR1 SGHRS, CDR2 YFSETQ. With 0 bases removed from V and 5 bases from J, the gap between germline ends came to 10 bases. CDR3 DNA: TGCGCCAGCAGCTTGGGTACAGGTAGAGATACGCAGTATTTT. Translation: CASSLGTGRDTQYF.

This clone was seen only a few times. V and J are TRBV7-9 and TRBJ1-2; D might be TRBD1 (6 bases). There are 13 residues in the CDR3. Trimming shortened V by 1 base and J by 4 bases, and 7 bases separated the two germline ends. Looked up from germline, CDR1 is SEHNR and CDR2 is FQNEAQ (reference sequence). The CDR3 spells CASSLEGVYGYTF. The DNA for the CDR3 is TGTGCCAGCAGCTTAGAGGGGGTCTATGGCTACACCTTC.

The CDR3 sequence is CASRVAGGPGYNEQFF. CDR3 in DNA: TGCGCCAGCAGGGTAGCGGGAGGGCCGGGGTACAATGAGCAGTTCTTC. The chain has TRBV10-2 and TRBJ2-1; 11 bases are shared with TRBD2. Germline lookup yields CDR1 WSHSY and CDR2 SAAADI. This CDR3 comprises 16 residues. The junction had 8 bases not matched to a gene; V was cut back by 6 bases and J by 4 bases.

This clone showed up just a few times. The V gene is TRBV10-1, the J gene TRBJ2-7, with TRBD2 matching 9 bases. Losses at the gene ends were 5 bases for V and 7 bases for J; bases not matched to a gene: 12. Germline CDR1 WNHNN, CDR2 SYGVQD (reference sequence). The CDR3 has 15 amino acids. The CDR3 protein is CASSRSSGRSGEQYF. CDR3 sequence (DNA): TGCGCCAGCAGTCGGTCCAGCGGGAGGTCGGGGGAGCAGTACTTC.

V is TRBV6-1 and J is TRBJ2-7; TRBD1 matches 7 bases. CDR3 length: 15 residues. CDR1 MNHNS and CDR2 SASEGT come from the germline V gene. V lost 1 base and J lost 3; bases outside the gene matches: 6. As DNA, the CDR3 is TGTGCCAGCAGTGAAGTTGGCAGGGGGAGCTACGAGCAGTACTTC. Translated: CASSEVGRGSYEQYF.

This chain connects TRBV4-1 to TRBJ2-1, with 13 bases fitting TRBD2. With 2 bases clipped from V and 5 bases from J, the junction kept 6 bases outside the gene matches. The CDR3 loop spans 17 amino acids. Germline assignment: CDR1 MGHRA and CDR2 YSYEKL. CDR3: CASSQRPGLAGNNEQFF. CDR3 coding DNA: TGCGCCAGCAGCCAAAGACCGGGACTAGCGGGAAACAATGAGCAGTTCTTC.

Here the CDR3 reads CASESSEAFF. The CDR3 DNA reads as TGTGCCAGCGAGAGTTCTGAAGCTTTCTTT. The chain links TRBV19 to TRBJ1-1; D not certain. V was cut by 9 bases and J by 6 bases, with 8 bases left in between. Germline V gene sequence: CDR1 LNHDA, CDR2 SQIVND (reference sequence). This CDR3 has 10 residues.

The rearrangement links TRBV27 to TRBJ2-2, with D unresolved. V gave up 5 bases and J gave up 3 bases, with 13 bases separating them. This CDR3 is 15 amino acids long. Germline loops: CDR1 MNHEY, CDR2 SMNVEV (reference sequence). CDR3 nucleotide sequence: TGTGCCAGCAGTAGTTTCGTTCGGGACACCGGGGAGCTGTTTTTT. Protein sequence: CASSSFVRDTGELFF.

V usage is TRBV28 and J usage is TRBJ1-4, with D unclear. The CDR3 is 14 residues long. Per germline, CDR1 MDHEN and CDR2 SYDVKM. V was trimmed by 2 bases and J by 7 bases, leaving 11 bases between them. CDR3 sequence reads: CASSLRSPFEKLFF. CDR3 nucleotide sequence: TGTGCCAGCAGTTTACGGTCCCCCTTTGAAAAACTGTTTTTT.

The rearrangement joins TRBV10-3 to TRBJ1-2, with D possibly being TRBD1 (5 bases). The CDR3 has 13 amino acids. The germline CDR1 and CDR2 sequences are ENHRY and SYGVKD. The V end was cut by 2 bases, the J end by 6 bases, with 10 bases between. The CDR3 here is CAISEGAEDGYTF. The CDR3 DNA sequence: TGTGCCATCAGTGAGGGGGCAGAGGATGGCTACACCTTC.

In this sample, this clone turned up once. V and J are TRBV6-5 and TRBJ2-1, with 10 positions matching TRBD2. The germline V gene has CDR1 MNHEY and CDR2 SVGAGI. The V and J ends lost 3 bases and 10 bases, in that order; junction bases with no gene match: 3. The CDR3 spans 13 residues. The CDR3 protein is CASSYISGREQFF. Written as DNA, the CDR3 is TGTGCCAGCAGTTATATTAGCGGGAGGGAGCAGTTCTTC.

This clone was seen more than once but under ten times. CDR3 DNA sequence: TGTGCCAGCAGCTTGACTAGCGGAGGAGAGACCCAGTACTTC. Amino acid sequence: CASSLTSGGETQYF. V and J are TRBV13 and TRBJ2-5; 9 positions match TRBD2. After removal of 3 bases from V and 4 bases from J, the junction contained 3 bases not matched to a gene. The CDR3 consists of 14 residues. Germline V gives CDR1 PRHDT, CDR2 FYEKMQ (reference sequence).

The chain joins TRBV2 to TRBJ2-3; D not resolved. The CDR3 spans 14 residues. Trimming took off 4 bases at V and 0 bases at J, with 8 bases between the two ends. Germline CDR1 reads SNHLY; CDR2 reads FYNNEI. In DNA form, the CDR3 reads TGTGCCAGCAGTGGACTGTACAGCACAGATACGCAGTATTTT. Its translation is CASSGLYSTDTQYF.

The chain joins TRBV2 to TRBJ2-7; TRBD2 aligns across 8 bases. The germline V gene encodes CDR1 SNHLY and CDR2 FYNNEI. J gave up 2 bases and V 0 bases, and 3 bases lay outside the gene matches. The CDR3 length is 15 residues. The CDR3 DNA is TGTGCCAGCAGTGAAGCCCCGGGAGGGGCCTACGAGCAGTACTTC. Its translation is CASSEAPGGAYEQYF. Using reference TRBV2 and TRBJ2-7 for the parts outside the CDR3, the full variable domain is EPEVTQTPSHQVTQMGQEVILRCVPISNHLYFYWYRQILGQKVEFLVSFYNNEISEKSEIFDDQFSVERPDGSNFTLKIRSTKLEDSAMYFCASSEAPGGAYEQYFGPGTRLTVT.

The chain is built from TRBV6-1 and TRBJ2-3, with TRBD2 as a possible D gene (6 bases). V was pared by 2 bases and J by 4 bases, with 19 bases between. The germline gives CDR1 MNHNS, CDR2 SASEGT. The CDR3 runs to 17 residues. This chain's CDR3 is CASSERVWSGVADTQYF. The DNA for the CDR3 is TGTGCCAGCAGTGAAAGGGTGTGGTCGGGAGTGGCAGATACGCAGTATTTT.